This TCR beta chain came from a study of T-cell memory formation after mild COVID-19. Overall study findings and caveats: Certain responding clones were present in pre-infection memory, suggesting participation of cross-reactive memory. Among CD4+ contracting clones, most were CM and EM, and CD8+ ones EMRA. Proof of SARS-CoV-2 specificity was absent for the second-wave clones that crested on day 37.

TCRdb itself ran the 5' RACE reads through MiXCR, one entry per CDR3 protein. The table lists around 450,000 distinct CDR3 sequences, 20% of them singletons. As to this clonotype: Its specificity is not known.

Germline CDR1 SGHRS, CDR2 YFSETQ. Trimming removed 4 bases at V and 1 base at J, with 12 bases between. This CDR3 comprises 14 residues. J is TRBJ2-7 and V is TRBV5-1, with D possibly TRBD1 on 6 matching bases. The origin of this receptor is an adult woman who had mild COVID-19 (a few samples of this study predate the infection). Cell type and time point are not known. Sequenced sample: PBMCs or a T cell subset sorted from them (not recorded which). The chain's CDR3 is CASSVMTGSYEQYF. For the CDR3, the DNA is TGCGCCAGCAGCGTCATGACAGGTTCCTACGAGCAGTACTTC.